This T cell receptor (beta chain) stems from a study of blood T cell repertoires in COVID-19. Overall study: Samples representing acute and convalescent COVID-19 were sourced from the United States, Italy and Spain.

Study processing details: Using reference gene primer amplification, nucleated cell counts were estimated. Clones were sequenced by immunoSEQ multiplex PCR, and TCRdb holds only the in-frame ones, with some missing. V, J and clone size reflect that table, while D and trimming were determined from the DNA. The data contain approximately 260,000 clones, 85% of them singletons. Per the germline V gene, CDR1 is SGHDN and CDR2 is FVKESK. Between the trimmed V and J ends, which lost 0 bases and 6 bases, there was a span of 17 bases. CDR3 length equals 16 residues. The source material was PBMCs or T cells enriched from blood (not recorded which). This sequence joins TRBV14 and TRBJ2-5; a possible D gene is TRBD2 (5 bases). The receptor was derived from a woman aged 50 to 65 who had been exposed to COVID-19. CDR3 region: CASSQDLKPGSQTQYF. The CDR3 nucleotides are TGTGCCAGCAGCCAAGATCTAAAACCGGGGAGCCAGACCCAGTACTTC.